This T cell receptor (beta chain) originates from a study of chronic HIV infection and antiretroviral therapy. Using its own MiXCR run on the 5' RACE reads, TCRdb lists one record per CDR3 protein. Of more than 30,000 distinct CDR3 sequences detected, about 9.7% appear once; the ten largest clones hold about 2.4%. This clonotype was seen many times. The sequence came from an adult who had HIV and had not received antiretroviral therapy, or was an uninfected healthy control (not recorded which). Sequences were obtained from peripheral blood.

CDR3 DNA: TGCAGTGCTAGTCCCGGGACTAGCAAGACCCAGTACTTC. It encodes CSASPGTSKTQYF. V is TRBV20-1 and J is TRBJ2-5; the match to TRBD2 covers 9 bases. J gave up 6 bases and V 3 bases, and 5 bases lay outside the gene matches. The length of the CDR3 is 13 residues. CDR1 is DFQATT, CDR2 SNEGSKA, per germline (reference sequence).